This entry lists 14 T cell receptor beta chains sequenced from one sample in a study of Graves' ophthalmopathy and Graves' hyperthyroidism. The authors amplified TCR beta CDR3 regions, and they did so from RNA transcripts for repertoire sequencing. Amplification began with first-round RT-PCR using HTBI primers, then second-round multiplex PCR was performed. TCRdb independently ran MiXCR on the multiplex PCR reads; one entry per CDR3 protein. The data hold 650,000 to 900,000 distinct CDR3 sequences, with 40% observed a single time. The sample consisted of peripheral blood. The source of these receptors is an adult man with Graves' ophthalmopathy.

The chain combines TRBV29-1 with TRBJ2-1, with a possible D match to TRBD2 (5 bases). This CDR3 has 12 residues. Looked up from germline, CDR1 is SQVTM and CDR2 is ANQGSEA. V dropped 7 bases and J dropped 8 bases, with 15 bases sitting between them. The CDR3 loop is CSAAGEVDEQFF. CDR3 nucleotides: TGCAGCGCCGCGGGTGAGGTTGATGAGCAGTTCTTC.

There are many counts of this clonotype. The gene calls are TRBV20-1 and TRBJ2-7; D call uncertain. The CDR3 has 11 amino acids. Germline lookup yields CDR1 DFQATT and CDR2 SNEGSKA (reference sequence). CDR3 DNA sequence: TGCAGCCCTACGACCTCCTACGAGCAGTACTTC. It codes for CSPTTSYEQYF.

This clonotype was counted at least ten times. In nucleotides, the CDR3 is TGCAGTGCTAGAACAGGAGGGACAGGACAAGAGACCCAGTACTTC. This gives the protein CSARTGGTGQETQYF. This chain connects TRBV20-1 to TRBJ2-5, with 8 nucleotides matching TRBD1. Germline loops: CDR1 DFQATT, CDR2 SNEGSKA (reference sequence). This CDR3 is built from 15 residues. V lost 2 bases, J lost 2 bases, and 7 bases stayed unmatched.

The chain couples TRBV25-1 to TRBJ1-6, with D unresolved. The germline V gene has CDR1 MGHDK and CDR2 SYGVNS. Trimming left V 5 bases short and J 10 bases short, with 9 bases between. CDR3 length: 12 amino acids. CDR3 loop: CASSLQFSPLHF. The CDR3 coding sequence is TGTGCCAGCAGTTTACAGTTCTCACCCCTCCACTTT.

This clonotype was picked up many times. This chain links TRBV5-1 with TRBJ2-5; D not certain. V was pared by 2 bases and J by 2 bases, with 10 bases between. Germline CDR1 reads SGHRS; CDR2 reads YFSETQ. This CDR3 is built from 14 residues. The CDR3 DNA reads as TGCGCCAGCAGCTTCGGCGCGGTGCAAGAGACCCAGTACTTC. Its protein product is CASSFGAVQETQYF.

The V gene is TRBV9, the J gene TRBJ2-7; D perhaps matches TRBD2 (5 bases). The V end was cut by 4 bases, the J end by 0 bases, with 20 bases between. CDR3 size: 17 residues. Per the germline V gene, CDR1 is SGDLS and CDR2 is YYNGEE. CDR3 nucleotides: TGTGCCAGCAGCCCTTCTGTAGTCGCGGGTGGCTCCTACGAGCAGTACTTC. It specifies CASSPSVVAGGSYEQYF.

As regards this clonotype: Mismatch with germline at one junction end may stem from a read error. J is TRBJ1-5 and V is TRBV24-1; D is perhaps TRBD1 (5 bases). This CDR3 spans 14 amino acids. The germline V gene encodes CDR1 KGHDR and CDR2 SFDVKD. As DNA, the CDR3 is TGTGCCAGCAGTTACCTGGGGCGCAATCAGCCCCAGCATTTT. Its translation: CASSYLGRNQPQHF.

The DNA for the CDR3 is TGTGCCACCACGGAACGGGACAGGGGCTGGGAGCCCCAGCATTTT. The encoded protein is CATTERDRGWEPQHF. V usage is TRBV10-3 and J usage is TRBJ1-5; 10 nucleotides match TRBD1. J gave up 8 bases and V 10 bases, and 14 bases lay outside the gene matches. The CDR3 extends over 15 amino acids. Germline V CDR1 and CDR2: ENHRY, SYGVKD.

This clonotype was observed a few times. V usage is TRBV7-2 and J usage is TRBJ1-4; 9 nucleotides align to TRBD1. Unmatched junction bases numbered 7, after V lost 4 bases and J lost 4 bases. The CDR3 is 16 residues long. Germline V gene lookup returns CDR1 SGHTA and CDR2 FQGNSA. CDR3 sequence: CASSSGQGTVNEKLFF. The CDR3 DNA reads TGTGCCAGCAGCTCAGGACAGGGGACGGTTAATGAAAAACTGTTTTTT.

V gene TRBV19 combines with J gene TRBJ1-2, with TRBD1 as a possible D gene (5 bases). This CDR3 comprises 16 residues. V was clipped by 9 bases and J by 3 bases, with 23 bases between them. Germline V lookup: CDR1 LNHDA, CDR2 SQIVND (reference sequence). The CDR3 bases are TGTGCCAGCTATAGGACCAGCGGGGGGGTGTACTATGGCTACACCTTC. Protein sequence: CASYRTSGGVYYGYTF.

About this clonotype itself: This may arise from a read error, as a much more abundant clone is one base away. CDR3 sequence reads: CASSPGTVRGTEAFF. The CDR3 DNA sequence: TGTGCCAGCAGCCCTGGTACAGTGAGGGGGACTGAAGCTTTCTTT. The chain recombines TRBV7-2 with TRBJ1-1, with D possibly matching TRBD1 (6 bases). V gave up 5 bases and J gave up 5 bases, with 18 bases separating them. CDR1 is SGHTA and CDR2 is FQGNSA in the germline V gene. The CDR3 is made up of 15 amino acids.

This clonotype has a count of ten or more. The J gene is TRBJ1-1, the V gene TRBV7-9, with a weak D call TRBD1 (6 bases). Germline V gives CDR1 SEHNR, CDR2 FQNEAQ (reference sequence). V lost 1 base and J lost 1, with 10 bases in between. The length of the CDR3 is 15 residues. The CDR3 region is CASSLDGQSNTEAFF. In nucleotides, the CDR3 is TGTGCCAGCAGCTTAGACGGACAGTCGAACACTGAAGCTTTCTTT.

This chain joins TRBV9 and TRBJ1-1; 7 bases line up with TRBD1. Germline CDR1 reads SGDLS; CDR2 reads YYNGEE. With V trimmed by 4 bases and J by 10 bases, 7 bases remained unmatched. CDR3 length: 12 residues. The CDR3 region is CASSQDTGVAFF. DNA of the CDR3: TGTGCCAGCAGCCAAGATACAGGGGTAGCTTTCTTT.

The chain links TRBV10-3 to TRBJ2-2; TRBD1 is a possible D gene (6 bases). Trimming shortened V by 10 bases and J by 1 base, and 16 bases separated the two germline ends. Germline lookup yields CDR1 ENHRY and CDR2 SYGVKD. This CDR3 is built from 15 residues. The CDR3 reads CASSPQGRNTGELFF. The CDR3, as DNA: TGTGCCAGCAGCCCCCAGGGGCGGAACACCGGGGAGCTGTTTTTT.